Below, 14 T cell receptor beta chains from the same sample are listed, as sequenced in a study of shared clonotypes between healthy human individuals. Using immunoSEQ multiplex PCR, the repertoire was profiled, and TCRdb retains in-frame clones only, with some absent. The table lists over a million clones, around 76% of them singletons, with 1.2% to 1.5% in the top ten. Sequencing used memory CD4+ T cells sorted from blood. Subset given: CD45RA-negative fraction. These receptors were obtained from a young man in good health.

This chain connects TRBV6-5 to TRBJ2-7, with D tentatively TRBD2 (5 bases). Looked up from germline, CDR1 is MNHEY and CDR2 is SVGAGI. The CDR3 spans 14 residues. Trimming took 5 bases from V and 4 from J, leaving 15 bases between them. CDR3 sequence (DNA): TGTGCCAGCAGTGAACAAGGCGGGCGGTACGAGCAGTACTTC. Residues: CASSEQGGRYEQYF.

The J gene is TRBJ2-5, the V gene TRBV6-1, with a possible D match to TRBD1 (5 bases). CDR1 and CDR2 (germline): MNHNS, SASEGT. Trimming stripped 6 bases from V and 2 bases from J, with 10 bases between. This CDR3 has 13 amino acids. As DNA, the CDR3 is TGTGCCAGCAGAAGACAGATTCAAGAGACCCAGTACTTC. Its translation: CASRRQIQETQYF.

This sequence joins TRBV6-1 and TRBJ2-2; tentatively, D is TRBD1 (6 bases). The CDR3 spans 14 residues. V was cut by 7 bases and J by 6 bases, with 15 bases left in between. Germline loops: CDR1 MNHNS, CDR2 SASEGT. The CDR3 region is CASIQGWSAGELFF. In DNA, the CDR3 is TGTGCCAGCATACAGGGATGGAGCGCCGGGGAGCTGTTTTTT.

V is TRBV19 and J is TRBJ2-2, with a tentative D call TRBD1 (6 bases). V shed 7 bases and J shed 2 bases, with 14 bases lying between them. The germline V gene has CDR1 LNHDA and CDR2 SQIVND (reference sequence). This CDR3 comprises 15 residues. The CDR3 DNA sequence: TGTGCCAGTATCCGTACTGGGGGCAACACCGGGGAGCTGTTTTTT. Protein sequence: CASIRTGGNTGELFF.

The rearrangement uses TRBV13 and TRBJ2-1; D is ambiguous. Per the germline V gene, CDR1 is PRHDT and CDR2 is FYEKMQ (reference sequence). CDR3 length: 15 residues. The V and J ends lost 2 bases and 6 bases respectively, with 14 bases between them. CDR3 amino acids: CASSLPGMGFNEQFF. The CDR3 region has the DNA TGTGCCAGCAGCTTACCAGGAATGGGATTCAATGAGCAGTTCTTC.

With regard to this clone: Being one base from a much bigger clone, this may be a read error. CDR3 DNA: TGTGCCAGCAGCCAGACAGGGACAGATACGCAGTATTTT. Translated, it gives CASSQTGTDTQYF. The chain joins TRBV7-3 to TRBJ2-3; 7 bases agree with TRBD1. J lost 3 bases, V lost 5 bases, and 2 bases had no gene match. The CDR3 contains 13 residues. Germline CDR1 SGHTA, CDR2 FQGTGA.

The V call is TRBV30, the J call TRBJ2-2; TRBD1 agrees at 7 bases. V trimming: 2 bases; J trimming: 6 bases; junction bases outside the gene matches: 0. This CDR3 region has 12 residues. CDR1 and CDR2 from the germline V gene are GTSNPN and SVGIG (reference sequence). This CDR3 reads CAWSQGAGELFF. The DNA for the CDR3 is TGTGCCTGGAGTCAGGGGGCCGGGGAGCTGTTTTTT.

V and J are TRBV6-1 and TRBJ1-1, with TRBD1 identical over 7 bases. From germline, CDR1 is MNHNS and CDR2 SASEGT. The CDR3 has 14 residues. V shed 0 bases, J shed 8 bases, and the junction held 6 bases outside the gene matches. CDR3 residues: CASSEAPGQWEAFF. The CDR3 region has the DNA TGTGCCAGCAGTGAAGCCCCGGGACAGTGGGAAGCTTTCTTT.

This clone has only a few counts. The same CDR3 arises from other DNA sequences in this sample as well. The CDR3 region is CASSLGLAGTDTQYF. The DNA for the CDR3 is TGTGCCAGCAGCTTAGGGCTAGCGGGCACAGATACGCAGTATTTT. The chain employs TRBV7-2 and TRBJ2-3, with 7 bases matching TRBD2. CDR3 size: 15 residues. The J segment lost 1 base and the V segment lost 1 base, leaving 2 bases of the junction unmatched. Germline-derived CDR1 and CDR2 are SGHTA and FQGNSA.

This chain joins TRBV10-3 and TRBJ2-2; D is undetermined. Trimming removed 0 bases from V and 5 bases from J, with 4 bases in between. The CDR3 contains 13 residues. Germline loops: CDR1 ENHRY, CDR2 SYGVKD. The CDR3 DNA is TGTGCCATCAGTGAGTCAAAGACCGGGGAGCTGTTTTTT. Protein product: CAISESKTGELFF.

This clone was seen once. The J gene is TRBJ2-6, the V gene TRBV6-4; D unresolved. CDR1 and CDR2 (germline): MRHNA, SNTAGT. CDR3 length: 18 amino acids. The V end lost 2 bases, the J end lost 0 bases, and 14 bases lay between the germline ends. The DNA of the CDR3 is TGTGCCAGCAGTGACACGGCCTCAATTCTCTCTGGGGCCAACGTCCTGACTTTC. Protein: CASSDTASILSGANVLTF.

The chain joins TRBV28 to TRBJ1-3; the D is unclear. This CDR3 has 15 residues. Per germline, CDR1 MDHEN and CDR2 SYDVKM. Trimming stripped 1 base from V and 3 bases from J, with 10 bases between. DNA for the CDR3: TGTGCCAGCAGTTTATATCGCGCTGTTGGAAACACCATATATTTT. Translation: CASSLYRAVGNTIYF.

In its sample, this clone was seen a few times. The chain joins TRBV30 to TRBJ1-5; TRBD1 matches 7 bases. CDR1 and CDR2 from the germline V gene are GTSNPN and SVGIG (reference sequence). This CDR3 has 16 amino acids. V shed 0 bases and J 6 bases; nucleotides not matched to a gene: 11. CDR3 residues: CAWSVLGGGSGQPQHF. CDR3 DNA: TGTGCCTGGAGTGTACTCGGAGGGGGCTCGGGTCAGCCCCAGCATTTT.

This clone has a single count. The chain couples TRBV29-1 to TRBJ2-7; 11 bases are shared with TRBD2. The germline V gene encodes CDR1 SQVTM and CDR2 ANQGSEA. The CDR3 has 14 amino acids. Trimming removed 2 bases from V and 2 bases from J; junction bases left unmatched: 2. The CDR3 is CSVEIAGGTYEQYF. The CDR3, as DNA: TGCAGCGTTGAAATAGCGGGAGGGACCTACGAGCAGTACTTC.